Listed below are T cell receptor beta chains from one sample, sequenced in a study of blood T cell repertoires in COVID-19. Profiling relied on immunoSEQ multiplex PCR, and the TCRdb table lists in-frame clones only, not all of them. The top ten hold just under 9% of the sample, which has hundreds of thousands of clones, 75% to 90% seen once. The specimen sequenced was PBMCs or T cells enriched from blood (not recorded which). These receptors came from a man aged 35-49 years who had recovered from COVID-19. Both conserved end residues are part of each CDR3. The order of the fields is J gene, clone size, V gene, CDR3 length, D gene, CDR3 protein, CDR3 DNA. A D gene is named only where the DNA matches it firmly. The listing skips clone size in some rows; elsewhere it reads once, few, many or a size class.

j_gene: TRBJ2-5; abundance: .; v_gene: TRBV28; len: 17; d_gene: TRBD2; CDR3aa: CASSLLVFAGARETQYF; CDR3nt: TGTGCCAGCAGTTTACTTGTTTTTGCGGGAGCTCGGGAGACCCAGTACTTC
j_gene: TRBJ2-3; abundance: .; v_gene: TRBV11-2; len: 17; d_gene: TRBD2; CDR3aa: CASSLSGSGSVGDTQYF; CDR3nt: TGTGCCAGCAGCTTATCGGGTAGCGGGAGTGTAGGAGATACGCAGTATTTT
j_gene: TRBJ1-1; abundance: .; v_gene: TRBV18; len: 13; d_gene: .; CDR3aa: CASSWDMNTEAFF; CDR3nt: TGTGCCAGCTCCTGGGACATGAACACTGAAGCTTTCTTT
j_gene: TRBJ2-1; abundance: .; v_gene: TRBV19; len: 14; d_gene: TRBD2; CDR3aa: CASSILAGYNEQFF; CDR3nt: TGTGCCAGTAGTATACTAGCGGGATACAATGAGCAGTTCTTC
j_gene: TRBJ2-3; abundance: .; v_gene: TRBV18; len: 14; d_gene: .; CDR3aa: CASSLQVSTDTQYF; CDR3nt: TGTGCCAGCTCACTACAGGTTAGCACAGATACGCAGTATTTT
j_gene: TRBJ1-6; abundance: .; v_gene: TRBV27; len: 14; d_gene: .; CDR3aa: CASSLDRYNSPLHF; CDR3nt: TGTGCCAGCAGTCTTGACAGATATAATTCACCCCTCCACTTT
j_gene: TRBJ2-2; abundance: .; v_gene: TRBV7-3; len: 16; d_gene: TRBD1; CDR3aa: CASRETGTGGTGELFF; CDR3nt: TGTGCCAGCAGAGAAACCGGGACAGGGGGCACCGGGGAGCTGTTTTTT
j_gene: TRBJ2-5; abundance: .; v_gene: TRBV2; len: 16; d_gene: TRBD2; CDR3aa: CASSFGTSGGQETQYF; CDR3nt: TGTGCCAGCAGTTTTGGGACTAGCGGGGGACAAGAGACCCAGTACTTC
j_gene: TRBJ2-1; abundance: .; v_gene: TRBV2; len: 17; d_gene: TRBD2; CDR3aa: CASSVTSGRSSYNEQFF; CDR3nt: TGTGCCAGCAGTGTTACTAGCGGGAGAAGCTCCTACAATGAGCAGTTCTTC
j_gene: TRBJ2-3; abundance: .; v_gene: TRBV3-1/TRBV3-2; len: 16; d_gene: TRBD2; CDR3aa: CASSQGGGGAGDTQYF; CDR3nt: TGTGCCAGCAGCCAAGGTGGCGGGGGGGCCGGAGATACGCAGTATTTT
j_gene: TRBJ1-1; abundance: .; v_gene: TRBV18; len: 14; d_gene: .; CDR3aa: CASSPLDKNTEAFF; CDR3nt: TGTGCCAGCTCACCACTGGACAAGAACACTGAAGCTTTCTTT
j_gene: TRBJ1-2; abundance: .; v_gene: TRBV5-1; len: 12; d_gene: .; CDR3aa: CASSLAFEGYTF; CDR3nt: TGCGCCAGCAGCTTGGCTTTCGAGGGCTACACCTTC
j_gene: TRBJ2-3; abundance: .; v_gene: TRBV7-6; len: 16; d_gene: .; CDR3aa: CASSLAQGWSTDTQYF; CDR3nt: TGTGCCAGCAGCTTAGCCCAGGGGTGGTCCACAGATACGCAGTATTTT
j_gene: TRBJ2-2; abundance: .; v_gene: TRBV5-1; len: 15; d_gene: .; CDR3aa: CASSFSGANTGELFF; CDR3nt: TGCGCCAGCAGCTTCTCAGGGGCGAACACCGGGGAGCTGTTTTTT
j_gene: TRBJ2-3; abundance: once; v_gene: TRBV5-8; len: 17; d_gene: .; CDR3aa: CASSLAQISVGPDTQYF; CDR3nt: TGTGCCAGCAGCTTGGCCCAAATTTCGGTGGGGCCCGATACGCAGTATTTT
j_gene: TRBJ2-1; abundance: .; v_gene: TRBV7-2; len: 14; d_gene: .; CDR3aa: CASSPDGAYNEQFF; CDR3nt: TGTGCCAGCAGCCCCGACGGAGCCTACAATGAGCAGTTCTTC
j_gene: TRBJ2-7; abundance: .; v_gene: TRBV19; len: 13; d_gene: .; CDR3aa: CASSIAPSYEQYF; CDR3nt: TGTGCCAGTAGTATAGCCCCCTCTTACGAGCAGTACTTC
j_gene: TRBJ2-7; abundance: .; v_gene: TRBV7-9; len: 15; d_gene: TRBD1; CDR3aa: CASSSIRDSMHEQYF; CDR3nt: TGTGCCAGCAGCTCAATCCGGGACAGTATGCACGAGCAGTACTTC
j_gene: TRBJ2-2; abundance: .; v_gene: TRBV2; len: 14; d_gene: .; CDR3aa: CASTDTTNTGELFF; CDR3nt: TGTGCCAGCACAGACACCACGAACACCGGGGAGCTGTTTTTT
j_gene: TRBJ2-5; abundance: .; v_gene: TRBV5-1; len: 16; d_gene: TRBD2; CDR3aa: CASSPLAGGNQETQYF; CDR3nt: TGCGCCAGCAGCCCTCTCGCGGGGGGTAACCAAGAGACCCAGTACTTC
j_gene: TRBJ1-2; abundance: .; v_gene: TRBV28; len: 15; d_gene: TRBD1; CDR3aa: CASSPWGQEGYGYTF; CDR3nt: TGTGCCAGCAGTCCCTGGGGACAGGAGGGCTATGGCTACACCTTC
j_gene: TRBJ2-7; abundance: .; v_gene: TRBV28; len: 11; d_gene: .; CDR3aa: CASSSSYEQYF; CDR3nt: TGTGCCAGCAGTTCGTCCTACGAGCAGTACTTC
j_gene: TRBJ2-3; abundance: .; v_gene: TRBV13; len: 16; d_gene: .; CDR3aa: CASSLVGGPSTDTQYF; CDR3nt: TGTGCCAGCAGCTTAGTGGGGGGACCCAGCACAGATACGCAGTATTTT
j_gene: TRBJ2-3; abundance: .; v_gene: TRBV18; len: 17; d_gene: .; CDR3aa: CASSPLRVPPPTDTQYF; CDR3nt: TGTGCCAGCTCACCACTACGAGTACCACCCCCCACAGATACGCAGTATTTT
j_gene: TRBJ2-7; abundance: .; v_gene: TRBV6-5; len: 15; d_gene: TRBD2; CDR3aa: CASRGERGGPYEQYF; CDR3nt: TGTGCCAGCAGGGGGGAGCGGGGGGGCCCCTACGAGCAGTACTTC
j_gene: TRBJ2-1; abundance: .; v_gene: TRBV24-1; len: 19; d_gene: TRBD1; CDR3aa: CATSDFSTSGGAAYNEQFF; CDR3nt: TGTGCCACCAGTGATTTTTCGACCTCAGGGGGAGCCGCTTACAATGAGCAGTTCTTC
j_gene: TRBJ2-7; abundance: .; v_gene: TRBV5-1; len: 16; d_gene: TRBD2; CDR3aa: CASSPASGTGTYEQYF; CDR3nt: TGCGCCAGCAGCCCCGCTAGCGGGACGGGGACCTACGAGCAGTACTTC
j_gene: TRBJ1-5; abundance: .; v_gene: TRBV3-1/TRBV3-2; len: 14; d_gene: .; CDR3aa: CASSQELGDQPQHF; CDR3nt: TGTGCCAGCAGCCAAGAATTGGGCGACCAGCCCCAGCATTTT
j_gene: TRBJ2-1; abundance: .; v_gene: TRBV24-1; len: 13; d_gene: TRBD1; CDR3aa: CATSGTGYNEQFF; CDR3nt: TGTGCCACCAGTGGGACAGGTTACAATGAGCAGTTCTTC
j_gene: TRBJ2-7; abundance: .; v_gene: TRBV7-9; len: 16; d_gene: TRBD1; CDR3aa: CASSPRGQGVNYEQYF; CDR3nt: TGTGCCAGCAGCCCTAGAGGACAGGGGGTAAACTACGAGCAGTACTTC
j_gene: TRBJ2-5; abundance: .; v_gene: TRBV19; len: 15; d_gene: TRBD2; CDR3aa: CASHARRGNAETQYF; CDR3nt: TGTGCCAGTCACGCGAGGCGGGGGAACGCTGAGACCCAGTACTTC